This TCR beta chain was profiled in a study of Ad26.COV2.S vaccination and SARS-CoV-2 variants (dated by TCRdb to 2020 to 2023). Study-wide context: Vaccine-arm donors came from COV1001, a multicentre, randomized, double-blind, placebo-controlled phase I-IIa trial of Ad26.COV2.S in healthy adults. Ad26.COV2.S was administered intramuscularly at 5 x 10^10 or 1 x 10^11 viral particles, either as a single shot or as two shots given 56 days apart. TCRbeta repertoire sequencing served as the tool for gauging how specific and how broad the SARS-CoV-2-reactive T cell receptors were following Ad26.COV2.S vaccination. Investigators did not know the trial group allocation while performing experiments and assessing outcomes. Trial participants were randomized into five groups of five, in which low-dose or high-dose Ad26.COV2.S was given once or twice, or placebo was given on both occasions. The TCR-sequenced set comprised around 32 samples: some 19 Ad26.COV2.S vaccine recipients, 5 placebo recipients and 8 SARS-CoV-2 convalescent individuals.

The sample's treatment or condition label, in plain terms: over 15 received Ad26.COV2.S at low or high dose, single or two shots; about 5 received placebo; per-sample allocation not given. For vaccine and placebo recipients, repertoires were sequenced using samples collected on day 63 after the first injection. In Cohort 1b, around 25 adults aged 18-55 years were enrolled at a single site in Boston, USA, between 29 July and 7 August 2020. Ad26.COV2.S consisted of a replication-incompetent adenovirus type 26 vector by which a prefusion-stabilized SARS-CoV-2 spike protein from the original Wuhan strain was expressed. Note on this clone: Its antigen is unknown. No much larger clonotype is one base removed from it; base qualities were not supplied.

The immunoSEQ Assay was used to sequence TCRbeta CDR3 regions. After extraction, genomic DNA underwent amplification by bias-controlled multiplex PCR, followed by high-throughput sequencing. The authors' pipeline ran thus. To quantify the absolute abundance of each unique TCRbeta CDR3 region, sequences were collapsed and filtered. Usable DNA was measured by amplifying reference genes present in all nucleated cells, and TCRbeta template counts were normalized to that usable DNA to estimate T cell fraction. Repertoire TCRs were annotated as SARS-CoV-2-specific when V gene, CDR3 amino acid sequence and J gene were exactly matched to a known reactive TCR set. The reference SARS-CoV-2 TCR set came from MIRA and was filtered for enrichment in COVID-19-positive ImmuneCODE repertoires, removing public or cross-reactive TCRs. Using the MIRA antigens, annotated TCRs were further analysed by specific ORF or by position within an ORF. Depth was the summed frequency of annotated unique rearrangements, while breadth was defined as annotated unique rearrangements over total unique productive rearrangements. Two-sided Wilcoxon rank-sum tests were applied when comparing TCR breadth between groups. The table comes from immuneACCESS by way of TCRdb, which keeps in-frame sequences with V and J called. Part of the clones is missing from these tables; in studies checked, under half for an unresolved V gene and the rest for unknown reasons. The V and J calls and clone size are taken from that table; D and trimming were inferred from the DNA. The sample data list 380,000 or so clones, and about 88% of these were observed just once. Of the sample, 6.4% falls within the top ten clones.

CDR1 and CDR2 are read off the germline V gene as MDHEN and SYDVKM. V sheds 6 bases and J sheds 10 bases, leaving 18 bases between their ends. The CDR3 starts with the cysteine, ends with the phenylalanine, and has 14 residues. Of all the DNA, just the CDR3 is kept, 42 bases in frame from base 1. The full study reports these points: Spike-specific TCR breadth was higher in Ad26.COV2.S recipients than in placebo recipients (P = 0.0014). According to the authors, total T cell responses may have been underestimated by the TCR breadth and depth analyses. The study was not powered for comparison of responses between vaccine doses or regimens. After vaccination, spike-specific CD8+ and CD4+ T cell responses were reported to show substantial breadth. Comparable non-spike TCR breadth was observed between vaccine and placebo recipients, consistent with only spike being contained in the vaccine.

The V and J segments used are TRBV28 and TRBJ1-4; no D segment can be confidently identified. The material was peripheral blood, obtained in a trial of Ad26.COV2.S vaccine versus placebo. This receptor was obtained from a person between 18 and 60 years old who received the Ad26.COV2.S COVID-19 vaccine or a placebo. The DNA reads as follows: TGTGCCAGCAGAGGTGTGGGTCTGGGAGGAAAACTGTTTTTT. Protein translation: CASRGVGLGGKLFF.